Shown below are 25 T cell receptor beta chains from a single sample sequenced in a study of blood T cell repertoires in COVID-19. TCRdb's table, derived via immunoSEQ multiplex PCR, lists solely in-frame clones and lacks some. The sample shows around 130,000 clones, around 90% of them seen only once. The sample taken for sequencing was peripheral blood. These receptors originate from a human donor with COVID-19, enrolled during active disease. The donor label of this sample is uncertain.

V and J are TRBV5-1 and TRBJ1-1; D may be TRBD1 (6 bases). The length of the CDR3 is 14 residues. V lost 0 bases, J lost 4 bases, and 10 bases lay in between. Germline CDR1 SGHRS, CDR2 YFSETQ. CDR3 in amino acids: CASSLVGAGTEAFF. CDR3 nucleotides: TGCGCCAGCAGCTTGGTGGGGGCGGGCACTGAAGCTTTCTTT.

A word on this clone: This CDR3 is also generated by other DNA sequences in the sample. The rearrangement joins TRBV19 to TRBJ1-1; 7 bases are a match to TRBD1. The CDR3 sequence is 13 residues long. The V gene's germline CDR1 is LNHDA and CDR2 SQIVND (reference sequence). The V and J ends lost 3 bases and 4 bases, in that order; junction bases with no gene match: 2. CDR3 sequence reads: CASSIQGGTEAFF. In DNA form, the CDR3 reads TGTGCCAGTAGTATCCAGGGGGGCACTGAAGCTTTCTTT.

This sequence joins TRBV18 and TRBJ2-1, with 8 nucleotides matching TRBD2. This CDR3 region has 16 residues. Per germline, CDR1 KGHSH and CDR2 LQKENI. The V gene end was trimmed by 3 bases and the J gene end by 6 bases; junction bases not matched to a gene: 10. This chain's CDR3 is CASSPRGLAATNEQFF. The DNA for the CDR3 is TGTGCCAGCTCACCTCGAGGACTAGCAGCTACCAATGAGCAGTTCTTC.

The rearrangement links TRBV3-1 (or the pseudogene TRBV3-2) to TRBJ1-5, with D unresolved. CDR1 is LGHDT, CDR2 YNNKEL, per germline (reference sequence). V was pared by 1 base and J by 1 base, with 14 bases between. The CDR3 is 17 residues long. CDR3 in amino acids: CASSQGGHSPSNQPQHF. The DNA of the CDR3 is TGTGCCAGCAGCCAAGGCGGTCATAGTCCGAGCAATCAGCCCCAGCATTTT.

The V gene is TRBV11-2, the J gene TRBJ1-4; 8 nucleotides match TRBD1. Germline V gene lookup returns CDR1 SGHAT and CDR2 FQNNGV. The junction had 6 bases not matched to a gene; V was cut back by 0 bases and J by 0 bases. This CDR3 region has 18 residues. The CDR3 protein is CASSLEAGQVSTNEKLFF. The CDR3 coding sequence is TGTGCCAGCAGCTTAGAGGCGGGACAGGTATCAACTAATGAAAAACTGTTTTTT. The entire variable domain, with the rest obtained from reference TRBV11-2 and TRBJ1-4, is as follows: EAGVAQSPRYKIIEKRQSVAFWCNPISGHATLYWYQQILGQGPKLLIQFQNNGVVDDSQLPKDRFSAERLKGVDSTLKIQPAKLEDSAVYLCASSLEAGQVSTNEKLFFGSGTQLSVL.

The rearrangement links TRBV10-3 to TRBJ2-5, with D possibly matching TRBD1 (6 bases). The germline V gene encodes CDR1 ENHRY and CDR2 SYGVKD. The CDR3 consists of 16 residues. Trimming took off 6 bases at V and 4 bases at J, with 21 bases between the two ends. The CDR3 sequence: CAISVTGTPFRETQYF. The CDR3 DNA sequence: TGTGCCATCAGCGTTACAGGGACCCCCTTTCGAGAGACCCAGTACTTC.

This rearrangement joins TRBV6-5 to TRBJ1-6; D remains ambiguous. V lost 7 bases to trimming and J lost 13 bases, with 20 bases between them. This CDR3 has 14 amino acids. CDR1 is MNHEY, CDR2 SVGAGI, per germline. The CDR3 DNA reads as TGTGCCAGCAAGAAAGGCCCGGAGGGTGCGCCCCTCCACTTT. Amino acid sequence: CASKKGPEGAPLHF.

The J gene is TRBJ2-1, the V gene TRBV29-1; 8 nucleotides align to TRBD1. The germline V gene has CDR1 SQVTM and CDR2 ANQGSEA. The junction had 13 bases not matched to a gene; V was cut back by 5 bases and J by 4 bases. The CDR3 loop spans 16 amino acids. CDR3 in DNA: TGCAGCGTTCCCCAGGGGGCCAGCGCCCTATACAATGAGCAGTTCTTC. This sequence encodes CSVPQGASALYNEQFF.

CDR3 in amino acids: CASMGEIYYNSPLHF. DNA of the CDR3: TGTGCCAGCATGGGCGAGATTTACTATAATTCACCCCTCCACTTT. This chain connects TRBV2 to TRBJ1-6; D gene unclear. Germline V gives CDR1 SNHLY, CDR2 FYNNEI. Trimming shortened V by 7 bases and J by 3 bases, and 13 bases separated the two germline ends. The CDR3 sequence is 15 residues long.

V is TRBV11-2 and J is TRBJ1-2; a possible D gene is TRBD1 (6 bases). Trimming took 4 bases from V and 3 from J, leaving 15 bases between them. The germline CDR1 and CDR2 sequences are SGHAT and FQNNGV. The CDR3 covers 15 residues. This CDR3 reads CASSSPDRVYYGYTF. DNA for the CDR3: TGTGCCAGCAGCTCCCCGGACAGAGTCTACTATGGCTACACCTTC.

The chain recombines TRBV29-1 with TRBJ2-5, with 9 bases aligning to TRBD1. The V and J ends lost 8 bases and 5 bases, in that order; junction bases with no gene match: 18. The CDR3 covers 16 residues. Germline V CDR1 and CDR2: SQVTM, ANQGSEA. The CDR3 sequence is CSIKRTGDSLGETQYF. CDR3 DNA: TGCAGCATCAAAAGGACAGGGGACTCCTTGGGGGAGACCCAGTACTTC.

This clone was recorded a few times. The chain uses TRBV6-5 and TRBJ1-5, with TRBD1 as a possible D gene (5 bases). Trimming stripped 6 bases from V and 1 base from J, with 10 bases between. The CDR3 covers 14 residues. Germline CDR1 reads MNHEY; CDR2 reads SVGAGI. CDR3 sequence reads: CASRAGGSNQPQHF. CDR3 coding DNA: TGTGCCAGCAGGGCCGGGGGGAGCAATCAGCCCCAGCATTTT.

CDR3 in amino acids: CASNGRLAGSTDTQYF. The CDR3 DNA reads TGTGCCAGTAATGGGCGTCTAGCGGGGAGCACAGATACGCAGTATTTT. V is TRBV19 and J is TRBJ2-3, with 9 positions matching TRBD2. The germline V gene has CDR1 LNHDA and CDR2 SQIVND (reference sequence). This CDR3 region has 16 residues. The V gene end was trimmed by 7 bases and the J gene end by 0 bases; junction bases not matched to a gene: 8.

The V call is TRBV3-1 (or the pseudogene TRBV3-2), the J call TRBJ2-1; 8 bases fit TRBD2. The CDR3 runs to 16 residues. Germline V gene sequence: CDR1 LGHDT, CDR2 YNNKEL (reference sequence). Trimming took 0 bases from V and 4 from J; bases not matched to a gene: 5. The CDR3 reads CASSQDPTSGYNEQFF. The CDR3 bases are TGTGCCAGCAGCCAAGATCCTACTAGCGGATACAATGAGCAGTTCTTC.

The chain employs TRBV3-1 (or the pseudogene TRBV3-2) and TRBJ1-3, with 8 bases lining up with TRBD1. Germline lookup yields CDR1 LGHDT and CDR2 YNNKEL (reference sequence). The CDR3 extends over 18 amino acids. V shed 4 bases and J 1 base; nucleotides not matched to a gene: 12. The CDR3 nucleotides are TGTGCCAGCAGCCCCACCGGGACAGGCCTTCGGTCTGGAAACACCATATATTTT. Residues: CASSPTGTGLRSGNTIYF.

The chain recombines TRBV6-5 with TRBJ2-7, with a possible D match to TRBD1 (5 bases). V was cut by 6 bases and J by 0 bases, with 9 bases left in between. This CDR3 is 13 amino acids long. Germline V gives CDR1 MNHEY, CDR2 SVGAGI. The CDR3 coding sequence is TGTGCCAGCAGCCGACAGAGCTCCTACGAGCAGTACTTC. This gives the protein CASSRQSSYEQYF.

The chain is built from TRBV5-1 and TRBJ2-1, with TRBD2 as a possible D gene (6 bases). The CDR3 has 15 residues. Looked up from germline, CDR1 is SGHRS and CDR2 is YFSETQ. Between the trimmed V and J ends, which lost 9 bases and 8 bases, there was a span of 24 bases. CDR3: CATSPTSGPVYEQFF. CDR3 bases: TGCGCCACCTCTCCGACGAGCGGGCCCGTGTATGAGCAGTTCTTC.

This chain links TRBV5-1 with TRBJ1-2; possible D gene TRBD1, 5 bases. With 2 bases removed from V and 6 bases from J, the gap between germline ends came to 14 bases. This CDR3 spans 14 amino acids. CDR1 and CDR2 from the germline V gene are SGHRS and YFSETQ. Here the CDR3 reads CASSFQGSGDGYTF. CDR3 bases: TGCGCCAGCAGCTTCCAGGGAAGTGGCGATGGCTACACCTTC.

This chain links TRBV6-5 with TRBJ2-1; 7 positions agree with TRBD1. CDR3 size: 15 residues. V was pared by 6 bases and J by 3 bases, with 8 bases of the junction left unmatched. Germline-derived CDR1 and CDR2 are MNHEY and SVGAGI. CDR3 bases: TGTGCCAGCAGACCCGGACAGGTCCGCTACAATGAGCAGTTCTTC. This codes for CASRPGQVRYNEQFF.

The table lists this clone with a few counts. The CDR3 is CASARGGAGTEAFF. CDR3 nucleotide sequence: TGTGCCAGCGCTCGGGGAGGGGCGGGCACTGAAGCTTTCTTT. The chain employs TRBV9 and TRBJ1-1; D is perhaps TRBD1 (5 bases). The germline V gene has CDR1 SGDLS and CDR2 YYNGEE. Trimming pared 7 bases from V and 4 bases from J, leaving 17 bases between. The length of the CDR3 is 14 residues.

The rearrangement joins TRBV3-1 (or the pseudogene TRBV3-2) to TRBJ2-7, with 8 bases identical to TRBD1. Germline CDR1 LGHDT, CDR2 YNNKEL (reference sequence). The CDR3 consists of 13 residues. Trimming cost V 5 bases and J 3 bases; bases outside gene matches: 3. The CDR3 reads CASSGGQGYEQYF. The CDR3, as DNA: TGTGCCAGCAGCGGAGGACAGGGCTACGAGCAGTACTTC.

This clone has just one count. The CDR3 spells CASSEGTVADTQYF. The CDR3 coding sequence is TGTGCCAGCAGTGAAGGGACAGTGGCAGATACGCAGTATTTT. This rearrangement joins TRBV6-1 to TRBJ2-3, with D possibly TRBD1 on 6 matching bases. The CDR3 has 14 amino acids. Trimming left V 1 base short and J 4 bases short, with 9 bases between. Looked up from germline, CDR1 is MNHNS and CDR2 is SASEGT.

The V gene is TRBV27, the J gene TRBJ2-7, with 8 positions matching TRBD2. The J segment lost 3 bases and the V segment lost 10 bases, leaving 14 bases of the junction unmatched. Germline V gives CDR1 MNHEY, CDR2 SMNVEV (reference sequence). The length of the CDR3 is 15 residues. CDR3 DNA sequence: TGTGCCACAGCCACCGGGACTAGGGACGTCTACGAGCAGTACTTC. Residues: CATATGTRDVYEQYF.

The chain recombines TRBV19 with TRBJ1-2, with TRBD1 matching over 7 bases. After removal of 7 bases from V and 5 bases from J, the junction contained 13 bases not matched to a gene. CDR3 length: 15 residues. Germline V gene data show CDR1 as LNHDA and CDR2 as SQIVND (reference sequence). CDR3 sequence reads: CASTNDGTVLYGYTF. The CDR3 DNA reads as TGTGCCAGTACCAATGACGGGACAGTCCTTTATGGCTACACCTTC.

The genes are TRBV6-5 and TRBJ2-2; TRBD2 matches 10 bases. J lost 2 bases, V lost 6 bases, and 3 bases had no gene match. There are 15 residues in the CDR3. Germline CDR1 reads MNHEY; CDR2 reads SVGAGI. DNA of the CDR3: TGTGCCAGCAGACGGACTAGCGGTAACACCGGGGAGCTGTTTTTT. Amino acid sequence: CASRRTSGNTGELFF.